This T cell receptor (beta chain) came from a study of regulatory dendritic cells for organ transplantation. As concerns this clone: Its antigen remains unidentified.

Overall study results and limits: Memory T cells were less diverse than naive, with memory CD8+ most oligoclonal. Mature dendritic cells appeared to drive more memory CD8+ clonal expansion than regulatory ones. The most alloreactive TCR clonotypes were found in resting memory CD8+ cells.

The repertoire was sequenced with immunoSEQ multiplex PCR; TCRdb's copy has only in-frame clones and lacks some. The profile shows about 30,000 clones, roughly 79% of them singletons. FACS sorted CD4+ or CD8+ T cells into CD45RA+ naive and CD45RO+ memory. The receptor was isolated from a human donor in good health. The sample taken for sequencing was memory CD4+ T cells from blood. Documented subset: CD45RO+ memory T cells.

The CDR3 nucleotides are TGTGCCAGCAGCTTTACTAGCGGGGGAGATACGCAGTATTTT. Residues: CASSFTSGGDTQYF. The V call is TRBV7-6, the J call TRBJ2-3; 11 bases are shared with TRBD2. V lost 3 bases and J lost 5; bases outside the gene matches: 1. From germline, CDR1 is SGHVS and CDR2 FNYEAQ. This CDR3 is built from 14 residues.